One sample yielded the 27 T cell receptor beta chains listed below, sequenced in a study of blood T cell repertoires in COVID-19. Sequenced by immunoSEQ multiplex PCR; TCRdb stores in-frame clones only, minus some. Here the sample spans about 250,000 clones, 75% to 85% being singletons. The material sequenced was PBMCs or T cells enriched from blood (not recorded which). These receptors were taken from a woman between 45 and 60 years old with acute COVID-19.

CDR3 nucleotides: TGCGCCAGCAGCCAATTAGCGGGGGGCCCCGGGGAGCTGTTTTTT. Its translation: CASSQLAGGPGELFF. The gene calls are TRBV4-3 and TRBJ2-2; 10 bases align to TRBD2. V shed 2 bases, J shed 6 bases, and the junction held 3 bases outside the gene matches. Germline assignment: CDR1 LGHNA and CDR2 YSLEER. This CDR3 has 15 amino acids.

The J gene is TRBJ2-1, the V gene TRBV4-1, with 7 bases lining up with TRBD2. The CDR3 consists of 16 residues. Germline CDR1 is MGHRA and CDR2 is YSYEKL. The trim removed 1 base at V and 6 bases at J, leaving 9 bases unmatched. The CDR3 DNA reads as TGCGCCAGCAGCCAAGCGTTCGGCGGGGGAACCAATGAGCAGTTCTTC. Translation: CASSQAFGGGTNEQFF.

The rearrangement links TRBV7-8 to TRBJ2-5; TRBD2 aligns across 8 bases. V lost 1 base and J lost 6; bases outside the gene matches: 7. The CDR3 is 15 amino acids. Germline lookup yields CDR1 SGHVS and CDR2 FQNEAQ. CDR3 sequence: CASSLDGGAIKTQYF. The CDR3 DNA follows: TGTGCCAGCAGCTTAGACGGGGGGGCCATAAAGACCCAGTACTTC.

This clone was seen only once. This rearrangement joins TRBV6-4 to TRBJ2-3, with 9 bases lining up with TRBD2. The germline gives CDR1 MRHNA, CDR2 SNTAGT. CDR3 length: 15 residues. The ends lost 4 bases at V and 4 bases at J; junction bases unmatched: 6. The CDR3 sequence is CASSGGGGAADTQYF. CDR3 bases: TGTGCCAGCAGTGGTGGCGGGGGGGCCGCAGATACGCAGTATTTT.

The rearrangement joins TRBV4-2 to TRBJ1-3; D possibly corresponds to TRBD1 (5 bases). Deletions cut 0 bases from V and 0 bases from J, with 12 bases between. This CDR3 contains 17 residues. The germline CDR1 and CDR2 sequences are LGHNA and YNFKEQ. The CDR3 nucleotides are TGTGCCAGCAGCCAAGATTGGGGGGGTTCCTCTGGAAACACCATATATTTT. As protein: CASSQDWGGSSGNTIYF.

The chain links TRBV19 to TRBJ2-5, with D possibly matching TRBD2 (6 bases). Germline CDR1 reads LNHDA; CDR2 reads SQIVND (reference sequence). The ends were cut back, 0 bases at V and 1 base at J, with 15 bases in the middle. CDR3 length: 17 amino acids. CDR3 bases: TGTGCCAGTAGTATAGATTTTGGCGGGGTTATCCAAGAGACCCAGTACTTC. This translates into CASSIDFGGVIQETQYF.

This clone was found once. V gene TRBV11-2 combines with J gene TRBJ2-3, with TRBD1 as a possible D gene (5 bases). V dropped 4 bases and J dropped 2 bases, with 13 bases sitting between them. The germline V gene encodes CDR1 SGHAT and CDR2 FQNNGV. The CDR3 loop spans 15 amino acids. This CDR3 is CASSSTGFSTDTQYF. The CDR3 region has the DNA TGTGCCAGCAGCTCCACAGGATTCTCCACAGATACGCAGTATTTT.

V and J are TRBV27 and TRBJ1-1; weak D call: TRBD1 (6 bases). Germline lookup yields CDR1 MNHEY and CDR2 SMNVEV (reference sequence). Trimming pared 4 bases from V and 4 bases from J, leaving 22 bases between. CDR3 length equals 17 residues. CDR3 nucleotide sequence: TGTGCCAGCAGTTCCCAGCGGACAGCCCAAGGGCCCACTGAAGCTTTCTTT. Translation gives CASSSQRTAQGPTEAFF.

This sequence joins TRBV3-1 (or the pseudogene TRBV3-2) and TRBJ2-3; D is undetermined. This CDR3 is built from 12 residues. Germline CDR1 is LGHDT and CDR2 is YNNKEL (reference sequence). V lost 4 bases and J 6 bases, leaving 8 bases between the germline ends. CDR3 in DNA: TGTGCCAGCAGCCGGGCTACGGATACGCAGTATTTT. Amino acid sequence: CASSRATDTQYF.

The chain is built from TRBV11-2 and TRBJ2-1, with a possible D match to TRBD1 (5 bases). V lost 0 bases, J lost 3 bases, and 15 bases lay in between. Germline CDR1 SGHAT, CDR2 FQNNGV. There are 17 residues in the CDR3. The CDR3, as DNA: TGTGCCAGCAGCTTAGATTTGAACAGGCGATTCTACAATGAGCAGTTCTTC. Its translation is CASSLDLNRRFYNEQFF.

The V and J genes are TRBV19 and TRBJ1-5, with 10 bases lining up with TRBD1. After removal of 4 bases from V and 6 bases from J, the junction contained 6 bases not matched to a gene. CDR1 is LNHDA, CDR2 SQIVND, per germline (reference sequence). The CDR3 runs to 15 residues. The CDR3 DNA is TGTGCCAGTAGTACGACAGGGGGCGCAGGTCAGCCCCAGCATTTT. It yields the protein CASSTTGGAGQPQHF.

The CDR3: CASSATGQVGSGNTIYF. CDR3 coding DNA: TGTGCCAGCAGTGCTACGGGACAGGTCGGCTCTGGAAACACCATATATTTT. The V and J genes are TRBV27 and TRBJ1-3; 8 bases fit TRBD1. Germline V gene lookup returns CDR1 MNHEY and CDR2 SMNVEV (reference sequence). There are 17 residues in the CDR3. J was trimmed by 0 bases and V by 5 bases; bases with no gene match: 9.

The chain is built from TRBV9 and TRBJ1-2; 9 positions agree with TRBD1. CDR3 length equals 16 residues. After removal of 3 bases from V and 2 bases from J, the junction contained 8 bases not matched to a gene. Germline assignment: CDR1 SGDLS and CDR2 YYNGEE. The CDR3 nucleotides read TGTGCCAGCAGCGGCGAGGGGACAGGGCGGAACTATGGCTACACCTTC. The encoded protein is CASSGEGTGRNYGYTF.

The rearrangement uses TRBV18 and TRBJ1-1; 9 bases map to TRBD1. CDR1 and CDR2 (germline): KGHSH, LQKENI. Trimming removed 2 bases from V and 8 bases from J; junction bases left unmatched: 6. This CDR3 contains 14 residues. In DNA form, the CDR3 reads TGTGCCAGCTCACCAGACAGGGGGTCGACCGAAGCTTTCTTT. Translating gives CASSPDRGSTEAFF.

This clone was seen once. Germline and junction disagree at one end, which may indicate a read error. The chain links TRBV7-7 to TRBJ1-3; D is unresolved. Germline V CDR1 and CDR2: SSHAT, FNYEAQ (reference sequence). The CDR3 spans 15 residues. In nucleotides, the CDR3 is TGTGCTAGCAGCTTAGATGGCAGCTCTGGAAACACCATATATTTT. Amino acids: CASSLDGSSGNTIYF.

The chain joins TRBV6-1 to TRBJ1-2, with D maybe TRBD1 (5 bases). The CDR3 covers 16 residues. V was clipped by 2 bases and J by 4 bases, with 17 bases between them. Germline values: CDR1 MNHNS, CDR2 SASEGT. CDR3 amino acids: CASSEWPGPGGYGYTF. For the CDR3, the DNA is TGTGCCAGCAGTGAATGGCCAGGGCCCGGGGGCTATGGCTACACCTTC.

The V gene is TRBV7-2, the J gene TRBJ2-3; 8 bases fit TRBD2. Trimming at V came to 1 base and at J to 2 bases, leaving 5 bases not matched to a gene. The CDR3 extends over 16 amino acids. CDR1 and CDR2 from the germline V gene are SGHTA and FQGNSA. The CDR3 protein is CASSLGQRGITDTQYF. Here the CDR3 DNA reads TGTGCCAGCAGCTTAGGCCAGCGGGGGATCACAGATACGCAGTATTTT.

The chain employs TRBV6-2 or TRBV6-3 and TRBJ1-1; D unclear. This CDR3 is 15 amino acids long. The V end was cut by 4 bases, the J end by 10 bases, with 22 bases between. Germline assignment: CDR1 MNHEY and CDR2 SVGEGT. For the CDR3, the DNA is TGTGCCAGCAGTTCCTACGAGGCGGGTAGGAATGGAGCTTTCTTT. Its translation: CASSSYEAGRNGAFF.

This rearrangement joins TRBV6-2 or TRBV6-3 to TRBJ1-3; TRBD1 aligns across 7 bases. The CDR3 is 18 residues long. J was trimmed by 9 bases and V by 4 bases; bases with no gene match: 21. Germline V gives CDR1 MNHEY, CDR2 SVGEGT. CDR3 loop: CASSFLTGQVLRGSTIYF. The CDR3 bases are TGTGCCAGCAGTTTTCTGACCGGACAGGTCCTACGAGGGAGCACCATATATTTT.

This chain's CDR3 is CASSLSGGKNTEAFF. In nucleotides, the CDR3 is TGTGCCAGCAGTTTATCGGGCGGGAAGAACACTGAAGCTTTCTTT. V usage is TRBV27 and J usage is TRBJ1-1; unclear D gene. Trimming shortened V by 0 bases and J by 1 base, and 9 bases separated the two germline ends. This CDR3 has 15 residues. Germline lookup yields CDR1 MNHEY and CDR2 SMNVEV (reference sequence).

The genes are TRBV6-5 and TRBJ2-7; a possible D gene is TRBD2 (5 bases). V was pared by 11 bases and J by 7 bases, with 15 bases between. The CDR3 is 11 residues long. Germline lookup yields CDR1 MNHEY and CDR2 SVGAGI. The CDR3 region is CAGFGVGEQYF. CDR3 nucleotide sequence: TGTGCCGGTTTCGGGGTAGGGGAGCAGTACTTC.

The chain couples TRBV7-9 to TRBJ2-7; a weak D match, TRBD2 (5 bases). Per the germline V gene, CDR1 is SEHNR and CDR2 is FQNEAQ (reference sequence). Trimming left V 3 bases short and J 4 bases short, with 10 bases between. The CDR3 loop spans 13 amino acids. CDR3 residues: CASSFKGAYEQYF. CDR3 coding DNA: TGTGCCAGCAGCTTCAAGGGAGCTTACGAGCAGTACTTC.

In the case of this clone: The germline gene is not matched at one end of the junction; a read error may be the cause. The CDR3 sequence: CATSPGWGEKLFF. CDR3 DNA sequence: TGTGCCACCAGTCCAGGGTGGGGTGAAAAACTGTTTTTT. The chain has TRBV27 and TRBJ1-4; perhaps TRBD1 as D (5 bases). Per the germline V gene, CDR1 is MNHEY and CDR2 is SMNVEV (reference sequence). The CDR3 spans 13 residues.

This chain links TRBV29-1 with TRBJ2-5, with no clear D. Germline-derived CDR1 and CDR2 are SQVTM and ANQGSEA. Between the trimmed V and J ends, which lost 4 bases and 2 bases, there was a span of 8 bases. CDR3 length: 12 amino acids. CDR3 sequence (DNA): TGCAGCGTTGGGTCACTTCAAGAGACCCAGTACTTC. Protein: CSVGSLQETQYF.

The chain recombines TRBV5-6 with TRBJ1-3, with TRBD1 identical over 9 bases. Germline trimming cut 4 bases from V and 5 bases from J; bases unmatched to any gene: 7. CDR1 SGHDT and CDR2 YYEEEE come from the germline V gene. The CDR3 length is 15 residues. The CDR3 DNA sequence: TGTGCCAGCAGCCCACAGGGGGCATTGAGAAACACCATATATTTT. Translated: CASSPQGALRNTIYF. The full variable domain, rest sourced from reference TRBV5-6 and TRBJ1-3, is DAGVTQSPTHLIKTRGQQVTLRCSPKSGHDTVSWYQQALGQGPQFIFQYYEEEERQRGNFPDRFSGHQFPNYSSELNVNALLLGDSALYLCASSPQGALRNTIYFGEGSWLTVV.

The rearrangement joins TRBV6-2 or TRBV6-3 to TRBJ1-6; 9 bases fit TRBD1. The CDR3 spans 17 residues. V was clipped by 5 bases and J by 3 bases; unmatched bases: 8. Germline V CDR1 and CDR2: MNHEY, SVGEGT. This CDR3 reads CASSPGQGRFYNSPLHF. The CDR3 DNA reads as TGTGCCAGCAGTCCCGGACAGGGGCGATTCTATAATTCACCCCTCCACTTT.

This chain links TRBV19 with TRBJ1-2; 9 bases fit TRBD1. The CDR3 is made up of 15 amino acids. CDR1 is LNHDA, CDR2 SQIVND, per germline (reference sequence). V trimming: 3 bases; J trimming: 2 bases; junction bases outside the gene matches: 4. The CDR3 DNA follows: TGTGCCAGTAGTATTACAGGGGGCGGGAACTATGGCTACACCTTC. Residues: CASSITGGGNYGYTF.